This TCR beta chain appears in the sequencing data of a study of identical twins. A single record per CDR3 protein comes from TCRdb applying MiXCR to the 5' RACE reads. Here the sample spans 210,000 or so distinct CDR3 sequences, approximately 15% being singletons. In addition, the sample was reused for a study of T cells expressing NK-cell markers. This second study says: The study sequenced eight donors, seven HCMV-seropositive and one seronegative.

The source of this sequence is a young woman in good health. Specimen: CD8+ T cells sorted from blood.

The CDR3 DNA reads as TGTGCCAGCAGTTTATTTGGGGTGAACACTGAAGCTTTCTTT. This gives the protein CASSLFGVNTEAFF. The chain has TRBV27 and TRBJ1-1; D is undetermined. Germline V lookup: CDR1 MNHEY, CDR2 SMNVEV (reference sequence). The ends were cut back, 1 base at V and 0 bases at J, with 6 bases in the middle. The CDR3 has 14 residues.